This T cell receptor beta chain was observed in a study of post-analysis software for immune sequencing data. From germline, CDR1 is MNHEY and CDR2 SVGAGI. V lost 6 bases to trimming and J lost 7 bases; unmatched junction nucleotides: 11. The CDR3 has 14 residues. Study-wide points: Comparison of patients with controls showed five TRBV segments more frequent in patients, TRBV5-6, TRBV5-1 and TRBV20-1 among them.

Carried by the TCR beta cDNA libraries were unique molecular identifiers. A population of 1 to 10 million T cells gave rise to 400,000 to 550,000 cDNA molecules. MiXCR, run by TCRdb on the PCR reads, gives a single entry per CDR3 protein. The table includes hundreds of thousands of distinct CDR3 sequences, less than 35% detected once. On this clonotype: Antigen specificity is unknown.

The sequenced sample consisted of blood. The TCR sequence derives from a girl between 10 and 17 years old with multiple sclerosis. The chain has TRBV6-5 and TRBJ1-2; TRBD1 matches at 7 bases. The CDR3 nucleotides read TGTGCCAGCAGGGTGAGGGACAGCCTCTCTGGCTACACCTTC. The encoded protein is CASRVRDSLSGYTF.